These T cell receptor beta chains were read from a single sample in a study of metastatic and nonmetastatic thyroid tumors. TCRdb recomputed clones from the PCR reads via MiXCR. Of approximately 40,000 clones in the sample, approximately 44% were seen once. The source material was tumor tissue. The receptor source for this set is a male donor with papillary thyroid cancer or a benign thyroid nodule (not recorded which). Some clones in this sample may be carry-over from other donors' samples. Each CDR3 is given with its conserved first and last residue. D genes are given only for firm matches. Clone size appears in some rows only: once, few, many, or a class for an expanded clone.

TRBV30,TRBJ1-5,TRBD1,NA,CAWRGQGSNQPQHF,TGTGCCTGGAGGGGACAGGGGTCCAATCAGCCCCAGCATTTT
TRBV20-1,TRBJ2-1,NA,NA,CSARIALVYNEQFF,TGCAGTGCTAGGATCGCTCTGGTTTACAATGAGCAGTTCTTC
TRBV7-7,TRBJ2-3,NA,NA,CASSSGSFTDTQYF,TGTGCCAGCAGCTCTGGGTCTTTCACAGATACGCAGTATTTT
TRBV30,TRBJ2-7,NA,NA,CAWSATSYEQYF,TGTGCCTGGAGTGCGACTTCCTACGAGCAGTACTTC
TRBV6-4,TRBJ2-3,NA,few,CASSLEGRDTQYF,TGTGCCAGCAGCCTCGAGGGCCGAGATACGCAGTATTTT
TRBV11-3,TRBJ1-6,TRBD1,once,CASSPRDRDSPLHF,TGTGCCAGCAGCCCGCGGGACAGGGATTCACCCCTCCACTTT
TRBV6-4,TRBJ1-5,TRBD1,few,CASSGTGSANQPQHF,TGTGCCAGCAGCGGGACAGGGTCCGCCAATCAGCCCCAGCATTTT
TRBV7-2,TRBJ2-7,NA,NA,CASSLDRFSYEQYF,TGTGCCAGCAGCTTAGACCGATTCTCCTACGAGCAGTACTTC
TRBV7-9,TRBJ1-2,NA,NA,CASSLVGDGYTF,TGTGCCAGCAGCTTAGTCGGTGATGGCTACACCTTC
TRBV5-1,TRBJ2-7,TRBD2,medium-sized,CASSLVRGGSDEQYF,TGCGCCAGCAGCTTGGTTCGTGGCGGGAGCGACGAGCAGTACTTC
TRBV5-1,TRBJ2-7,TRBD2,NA,CASSLAGTSSYEQYF,TGCGCCAGCAGCTTGGCCGGGACTAGCTCCTACGAGCAGTACTTC
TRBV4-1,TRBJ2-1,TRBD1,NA,CASSLLGTGLENEQFF,TGCGCCAGCAGCCTCCTAGGGACAGGCTTGGAAAATGAGCAGTTCTTC
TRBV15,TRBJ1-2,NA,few,CAPSRGGGYTF,TGTGCCCCCTCAAGGGGGGGTGGCTACACCTTC
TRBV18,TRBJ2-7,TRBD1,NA,CASSPTTGGVYEQYF,TGTGCCAGCTCACCGACGACAGGGGGAGTATACGAGCAGTACTTC
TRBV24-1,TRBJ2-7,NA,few,CATSDPGGSSYEQYF,TGTGCCACCAGTGATCCAGGGGGGAGCTCCTACGAGCAGTACTTC
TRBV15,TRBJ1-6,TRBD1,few,CATSRDPTGGNSPLHF,TGTGCCACCAGCAGAGACCCCACAGGGGGAAATTCACCCCTCCACTTT
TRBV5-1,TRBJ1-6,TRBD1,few,CASRVLGQGEFSPLHF,TGCGCCAGCAGGGTGCTCGGACAGGGGGAGTTTTCACCCCTCCACTTT
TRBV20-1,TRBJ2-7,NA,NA,CSAKELGDYEQYF,TGCAGTGCTAAAGAGCTAGGTGACTACGAGCAGTACTTC
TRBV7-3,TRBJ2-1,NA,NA,CASSSGGLYNEQFF,TGTGCCAGCAGTTCAGGCGGCCTATACAATGAGCAGTTCTTC
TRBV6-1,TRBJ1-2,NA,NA,CASVPGGSGYGYTF,TGTGCCAGCGTCCCGGGGGGATCGGGCTATGGCTACACCTTC
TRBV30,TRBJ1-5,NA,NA,CASGGNQPQHF,TGTGCCTCAGGGGGCAATCAGCCCCAGCATTTT
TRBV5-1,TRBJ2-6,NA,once,CASSLAGGRTGANVLTF,TGCGCCAGCAGCTTGGCCGGGGGACGTACTGGGGCCAACGTCCTGACTTTC
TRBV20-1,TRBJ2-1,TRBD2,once,CTILAGGPDEQFF,TGCACGATACTAGCGGGAGGGCCTGATGAGCAGTTCTTC